This T cell receptor (beta chain) was captured in a study of blood T cells in healthy people across ages. Study-level background: Roughly one uniquely barcoded beta molecule per two T cells was captured.

Note on this clonotype: Its antigen is not known.

A second roughly 6 to 11 cycle PCR used barcoded and J-beta primers. One entry per CDR3 protein, called by TCRdb with MiXCR from the 5' RACE reads. In the table there are about 1,400,000 distinct CDR3 sequences, almost 60% of which are singletons. Study findings and constraints: Observed TCR beta diversity showed a strong correlation with the percentage of naive T cells as measured by flow cytometry. The study found more naive CD4+ cells and higher diversity in long-lived than aged donors.

The CDR3 extends over 15 amino acids. Germline-derived CDR1 and CDR2 are SGHNT and YYREEE (reference sequence). V lost 5 bases, J lost 0 bases, and 15 bases lay in between. Total RNA, at least 5.5 micrograms per sample, came from PBMCs. Sequencing was carried out using blood. The TCR sequence derives from a man aged 18 to 29 in good health. The V gene is TRBV5-4, the J gene TRBJ2-7; D is undetermined. In DNA, the CDR3 is TGTGCCAGCAGGCCCACGCCAGGAAGCTCCTACGAGCAGTACTTC. This translates into CASRPTPGSSYEQYF.